This TCR beta chain was identified in a study of blood T cell repertoires in COVID-19. The germline gives CDR1 MNHEY, CDR2 SVGEGT. Trimming shortened V by 5 bases and J by 6 bases, and 14 bases separated the two germline ends. This CDR3 comprises 14 residues. Per the original methods: Amplifying reference gene primers gave estimates of nucleated cell counts. Clones were read by immunoSEQ multiplex PCR, and TCRdb kept only the in-frame ones, dropping some. V, J and clone size are those of that table, while D and trimming were read from the DNA. The sample contains around 250,000 clones, around nine tenths of which appear only once. This clone has a handful of counts.

The source of this sequence is a woman in her 70s with active or convalescent COVID-19. Material: peripheral blood. The chain uses TRBV6-2 or TRBV6-3 and TRBJ2-1; a possible D gene is TRBD1 (5 bases). CDR3 sequence: CASSQFQGRNEQFF. As DNA, the CDR3 is TGTGCCAGCAGTCAGTTTCAGGGTCGCAATGAGCAGTTCTTC.